These T cell receptor beta chains were read from a single sample in a study of cytomegalovirus exposure and HLA in healthy donors. Generated by immunoSEQ multiplex PCR, the TCRdb table keeps only in-frame clones and is missing some. The data contain about 140,000 clones, more than 8% of them singletons. Input material: PBMCs. These receptors all stem from a man over 45 in good health and CMV-seronegative. CDR3s include the opening cysteine and the closing phenylalanine or tryptophan. A D gene is named only where the DNA matches it firmly. A clone size is listed for some rows: how often the clone was seen (once, few, many), or a class if it is expanded.

clone_size j_call d_call v_call cdr3_aa cdr3_nt
few TRBJ1-4 NA TRBV5-1 CASSLEGAPTNEKLFF TGCGCCAGCAGCTTGGAAGGGGCCCCCACTAATGAAAAACTGTTTTTT
few TRBJ2-2 NA TRBV4-1 CASSQLGRVRTGELFF TGCGCCAGCAGCCAATTGGGCAGGGTACGCACCGGGGAGCTGTTTTTT
NA TRBJ1-5 TRBD1 TRBV6-5 CASRPRQGDQPQHF TGTGCCAGCAGGCCTAGACAGGGGGACCAGCCCCAGCATTTT
NA TRBJ1-6 TRBD1 TRBV30 CAWSVLGQANSPLHF TGTGCCTGGAGTGTACTTGGACAGGCAAATTCACCCCTCCACTTT
NA TRBJ2-3 TRBD2 TRBV5-1 CASSFGLASTDTQYF TGCGCCAGCAGCTTTGGACTAGCTAGCACAGATACGCAGTATTTT
few TRBJ2-7 NA TRBV30 CAWKQASPYEQYF TGTGCCTGGAAACAGGCATCTCCCTACGAGCAGTACTTC
NA TRBJ1-5 TRBD1 TRBV28 CASSLGKPGQGVGNQPQHF TGTGCCAGCAGTTTAGGCAAACCGGGACAGGGAGTAGGGAATCAGCCCCAGCATTTT
NA TRBJ1-2 NA TRBV19 CASSIGGTVDGYTF TGTGCCAGTAGTATCGGGGGGACCGTAGATGGCTACACCTTC
few TRBJ2-2 NA TRBV19 CASMVGHRELFF TGTGCCAGTATGGTTGGGCACCGGGAGCTGTTTTTT
NA TRBJ1-6 NA TRBV30 CAWGRGFLDSPLHF TGTGCCTGGGGCAGGGGATTTCTTGATTCACCCCTCCACTTT
few TRBJ2-4 NA TRBV27 CASSSGLAKNIQYF TGTGCCAGCAGTTCAGGATTAGCCAAAAACATTCAGTACTTC
few TRBJ2-1 TRBD2 TRBV30 CAWSKLAGGPNEQFF TGTGCCTGGAGTAAACTAGCGGGGGGGCCCAATGAGCAGTTCTTC
few TRBJ2-5 NA TRBV21-1 CASSKEEGREDRGSRETQYF TGTGCCAGCAGCAAAGAGGAGGGGCGGGAGGACAGGGGATCACGAGAGACCCAGTACTTC
NA TRBJ2-7 TRBD1 TRBV4-1 CASSRAGTGVLSEQYF TGCGCCAGCAGCCGAGCCGGGACAGGGGTCCTAAGCGAGCAGTACTTC
NA TRBJ2-7 NA TRBV6-5 CASSSDLAKEQYF TGTGCCAGCAGTTCGGACCTAGCAAAGGAGCAGTACTTC
NA TRBJ1-1 NA TRBV11-2 CASTRGGSTEAFF TGTGCCAGCACCCGAGGGGGTAGCACTGAAGCTTTCTTT
NA TRBJ1-1 NA TRBV11-2 CASSLAQKVHEAFF TGTGCCAGCAGCTTAGCACAAAAAGTTCATGAAGCTTTCTTT
NA TRBJ2-1 TRBD1 TRBV7-9 CASSWVPGTGGWNGQFF TGTGCCAGCAGCTGGGTACCCGGGACAGGGGGCTGGAATGGGCAGTTCTTC
NA TRBJ2-1 TRBD2 TRBV6-4 CASSPSGGTYNEQFF TGTGCCAGCAGTCCTAGCGGGGGAACCTACAATGAGCAGTTCTTC
few TRBJ1-6 NA TRBV7-2 CASSPMDSYNSPLHF TGTGCCAGCAGCCCGATGGACAGCTATAATTCACCCCTCCACTTT
NA TRBJ1-4 TRBD1 TRBV6-1 CASSVTGTANEKLFF TGTGCCAGCAGTGTTACCGGGACAGCTAATGAAAAACTGTTTTTT
few TRBJ1-2 TRBD1 TRBV6-1 CASSRTGGYGYTF TGTGCCAGCAGTCGGACAGGGGGCTATGGCTACACCTTC
NA TRBJ2-2 TRBD1 TRBV19 CASVPGQGYAGELFF TGTGCCAGTGTACCGGGACAGGGTTATGCCGGGGAGCTGTTTTTT
many TRBJ2-1 NA TRBV19 CASSSTAYNEQFF TGTGCCAGTAGTTCGACAGCCTACAATGAGCAGTTCTTC
few TRBJ2-7 NA TRBV7-6 CASTNPPSSYEQYF TGTGCCAGCACTAATCCACCGAGCTCCTACGAGCAGTACTTC
NA TRBJ1-6 NA TRBV30 CAWSRPESSYNSPLHF TGTGCCTGGAGTAGACCGGAGAGCTCCTATAATTCACCCCTCCACTTT
few TRBJ2-4 NA TRBV30 CAWSVGWGGAAKNIQYF TGTGCCTGGAGTGTTGGATGGGGGGGGGCGGCCAAAAACATTCAGTACTTC
NA TRBJ1-1 NA TRBV30 CAWSVRTGEAFF TGTGCCTGGAGTGTCCGGACTGGTGAAGCTTTCTTT
NA TRBJ1-3 TRBD1 TRBV4-2 CASSQVRWTGSSGNTIYF TGTGCCAGCAGCCAAGTACGTTGGACAGGAAGCTCTGGAAACACCATATATTTT